The 12 T cell receptor beta chains below come from one sample, sequenced in a study of blood T cells in healthy people across ages. Together with a sample-barcoded 5' primer, a J-beta primer mix was included in a second PCR lasting roughly 6 to 12 cycles. TCRdb passed the 5' RACE reads through MiXCR, listing each CDR3 protein once. The sample lists around 1.5 million distinct CDR3 sequences, approximately 63% occurring once. The sequencing sample was made of blood. The receptors originated from a man aged 18 to 35 in good health.

This clonotype was counted only a few times. The J gene is TRBJ1-2, the V gene TRBV13; D not resolved. Germline V gene data show CDR1 as PRHDT and CDR2 as FYEKMQ (reference sequence). Trimming took 3 bases from V and 1 from J, leaving 9 bases between them. The CDR3 is made up of 14 amino acids. In DNA, the CDR3 is TGTGCCAGCAGCTTTTGGCGGTTTAACTATGGCTACACCTTC. Translated, it gives CASSFWRFNYGYTF.

The CDR3 nucleotides are TGTGCCAGCAGTTTATCGGGGCGCAGGGGGGATGAGCAGTTCTTC. This translates into CASSLSGRRGDEQFF. The chain carries TRBV27 and TRBJ2-1; TRBD1 is a possible D gene (7 bases). The CDR3 runs 15 residues. With 0 bases removed from V and 8 bases from J, the gap between germline ends came to 14 bases. The germline gives CDR1 MNHEY, CDR2 SMNVEV (reference sequence).

This sequence joins TRBV28 and TRBJ2-4; D is possibly TRBD1 or TRBD2 (5 bases each). The CDR3 is 17 amino acids. Trimming took off 6 bases at V and 0 bases at J, with 18 bases between the two ends. Germline lookup yields CDR1 MDHEN and CDR2 SYDVKM. CDR3 sequence (DNA): TGTGCCAGCAGACCCGCTACCGGGACCCCAGCCAAAAACATTCAGTACTTC. It yields the protein CASRPATGTPAKNIQYF.

This clonotype came up a few times. The chain carries TRBV29-1 and TRBJ2-1; 7 nucleotides match TRBD2. Germline assignment: CDR1 SQVTM and CDR2 ANQGSEA. The CDR3 extends over 16 amino acids. V gave up 8 bases and J gave up 4 bases; unmatched junction bases: 17. This chain's CDR3 is CSTRGSGDSGYNEQFF. Here the CDR3 DNA reads TGCAGCACTCGTGGGAGCGGGGACTCGGGATACAATGAGCAGTTCTTC.

The chain links TRBV12-5 to TRBJ2-1; 11 bases match TRBD2. The germline V gene has CDR1 LGHNT and CDR2 FRNRAP. V was pared by 6 bases and J by 3 bases, with 4 bases of the junction left unmatched. The CDR3 is made up of 15 amino acids. The CDR3 DNA sequence: TGTGCTAGTGGAGGACTAGCGGGTTTCTACAATGAGCAGTTCTTC. This encodes CASGGLAGFYNEQFF.

The chain is built from TRBV5-1 and TRBJ1-1, with D hard to call. V was shortened by 1 base and J by 5 bases, with 15 bases between the two germline ends. This CDR3 has 15 amino acids. From germline, CDR1 is SGHRS and CDR2 YFSETQ. The CDR3 protein is CASSLNGEVGTEAFF. The CDR3 bases are TGCGCCAGCAGCTTGAACGGGGAGGTCGGAACTGAAGCTTTCTTT. The full variable domain, its missing parts supplied by reference TRBV5-1 and TRBJ1-1, is KAGVTQTPRYLIKTRGQQVTLSCSPISGHRSVSWYQQTPGQGLQFLFEYFSETQRNKGNFPGRFSGRQFSNSRSEMNVSTLELGDSALYLCASSLNGEVGTEAFFGQGTRLTVV.

This clonotype was observed once. CDR3 loop: CASSPPGGKKGANVLTF. CDR3 nucleotide sequence: TGTGCCAGCAGCCCCCCCGGGGGCAAGAAGGGGGCCAACGTCCTGACTTTC. The chain links TRBV7-9 to TRBJ2-6; D tentatively reads TRBD1 or TRBD2 (6 bases each). V was shortened by 5 bases and J by 4 bases, with 18 bases between the two germline ends. Germline V CDR1 and CDR2: SEHNR, FQNEAQ (reference sequence). CDR3 size: 17 residues.

CDR3 sequence reads: CASSLVLRLPWGEKLFF. CDR3 DNA sequence: TGTGCCAGCAGCTTAGTCCTAAGACTCCCGTGGGGTGAAAAACTGTTTTTT. The rearrangement joins TRBV7-9 to TRBJ1-4; unclear D gene. This CDR3 spans 17 amino acids. The V and J ends lost 1 base and 7 bases respectively, with 19 bases between them. Germline CDR1 and CDR2: SEHNR and FQNEAQ (reference sequence).

A single count supports this clonotype. A junction boundary mismatches the germline segment, possibly from a read error. The rearrangement links TRBV20-1 to TRBJ2-7; 7 nucleotides align to TRBD2. Looked up from germline, CDR1 is DFQATT and CDR2 is SNEGSKA (reference sequence). CDR3 length equals 14 residues. This chain's CDR3 is CSAAGGTFKYERYF. As DNA, the CDR3 is TGCAGTGCGGCCGGGGGGACCTTTAAGTACGAGCGGTACTTC.

A few counts support this clonotype. This chain connects TRBV7-2 to TRBJ2-5; D gene ambiguous. CDR1 is SGHTA, CDR2 FQGNSA, per germline. The CDR3 length is 14 residues. The V end lost 4 bases, the J end lost 4 bases, and 13 bases lay between the germline ends. CDR3 sequence reads: CASSSSTRIETQYF. The CDR3 DNA is TGTGCCAGCAGCTCATCCACGCGCATAGAGACCCAGTACTTC.

DNA for the CDR3: TGTGCCAGCAGCTTAGTTTGGCGGGGGGGCCTTGCAGATACGCAGTATTTT. Translating it yields CASSLVWRGGLADTQYF. The chain employs TRBV7-2 and TRBJ2-3, with TRBD2 matching 9 bases. Germline CDR1 is SGHTA and CDR2 is FQGNSA. The ends lost 1 base at V and 4 bases at J; junction bases unmatched: 9. The CDR3 consists of 17 residues.

The chain carries TRBV11-2 and TRBJ1-6; D is unresolved. The germline V and J ends were trimmed by 0 bases and 8 bases, with 11 bases remaining between them. CDR1 SGHAT and CDR2 FQNNGV come from the germline V gene. This CDR3 has 15 residues. CDR3 protein: CASSLDVVGDSPLHF. In nucleotides, the CDR3 is TGTGCCAGCAGCTTAGATGTGGTAGGAGATTCACCCCTCCACTTT.